This T cell receptor beta chain originates from a study of T cells in Graves' hyperthyroidism and ophthalmopathy. Study-wide results and limits: Blood also contained most expanded thyroid clonotypes above 0.001.

Stable Graves' hyperthyroidism meant no ophthalmopathy progression within 18 months. The CDR3 spans 17 residues. Germline loops: CDR1 MNHEY, CDR2 SMNVEV (reference sequence). V was pared by 5 bases and J by 0 bases, with 17 bases between. Researchers took RNA transcripts and amplified the TCR beta CDR3 regions from them. Using the HTBI primer set, a first-round RT-PCR was run on the TCR CDR3. MiXCR was run by TCRdb on the multiplex PCR reads, yielding one entry per CDR3 protein. The sample lists approximately 740,000 distinct CDR3 sequences, 13% to 15% occurring once. This clonotype was counted ten times or more. Its antigen remains unidentified.

Sequenced sample: blood. The chain recombines TRBV27 with TRBJ1-3; D is ambiguous. This clonotype was obtained from a woman aged 18-29 years with Graves' hyperthyroidism. As DNA, the CDR3 is TGTGCCAGCAGTCCGGACGGCGGACCCCACTCTGGAAACACCATATATTTT. It encodes CASSPDGGPHSGNTIYF.